The 20 T cell receptor beta chains below were found in one sample sequenced in a study of regulatory T cells in long-lasting Graves disease. Building of the TCR beta libraries involved iRepertoire HTBI primers and Arm-PCR of CDR3 regions. TCRdb reanalysed the multiplex PCR reads using MiXCR and keeps one entry per CDR3 protein. The sample has 350,000 to 500,000 distinct CDR3 sequences, roughly 17% seen once; the top ten hold about 25%. Documented time point: newly diagnosed GD, antithyroid drugs for less than 3 months. Researchers made the TCR library from RNA that was extracted from PBMCs. The data also belong to a second study, concerning T cells in Graves' hyperthyroidism and ophthalmopathy.

The sequences come from peripheral blood mononuclear cells (PBMCs), collected at new diagnosis, from a patient treated with antithyroid drugs. These receptor sequences come from a woman younger than 35 with Graves disease.

In its sample, this clonotype was seen a few times. V is TRBV9 and J is TRBJ2-1, with D possibly TRBD1 on 6 matching bases. V dropped 2 bases and J dropped 9 bases, with 12 bases sitting between them. CDR1 and CDR2 (germline): SGDLS, YYNGEE. The CDR3 has 13 residues. The CDR3 region is CASSVTLGGEQFF. The CDR3 DNA reads as TGTGCCAGCAGCGTCACGCTAGGGGGTGAGCAGTTCTTC.

This clonotype was recorded at least ten times. This chain uses TRBV5-1 with TRBJ2-3; D may be TRBD2 (6 bases). The CDR3 is 16 amino acids. CDR1 is SGHRS, CDR2 YFSETQ, per germline. V was pared by 1 base and J by 4 bases, with 16 bases between. Written as DNA, the CDR3 is TGCGCCAGCAGCTTGACTAGCATCTCTAGCCCAGATACGCAGTATTTT. Translating it yields CASSLTSISSPDTQYF.

To note about this clonotype: With a far larger clone one base away, a read error is the likely cause. The conserved phenylalanine or tryptophan normally closing the CDR3 is absent here, so this likely arose from a read error. The chain has TRBV12-3 or TRBV12-4 and TRBJ2-1; TRBD2 matches at 8 bases. CDR3 length: 15 residues. The chain's CDR3 is CASSESGGELDEQFL. In nucleotides, the CDR3 is TGCGCCAGCAGTGAGTCGGGAGGGGAATTGGATGAGCAGTTCCTC.

The chain has TRBV9 and TRBJ1-6; D call uncertain. The V gene lost 2 bases and the J gene lost 10 bases, with 7 bases spanning the gap. Germline CDR1 SGDLS, CDR2 YYNGEE. CDR3 length: 12 amino acids. The CDR3 coding sequence is TGTGCCAGCAGCGTTGCCGGGTCACCCCTCCACTTT. It yields the protein CASSVAGSPLHF.

This clonotype was recorded once. Mismatch with germline at one junction end may stem from a read error. This sequence joins TRBV20-1 and TRBJ1-1; D may be TRBD1 (5 bases). CDR1 and CDR2 from the germline V gene are DFQATT and SNEGSKA (reference sequence). The CDR3 sequence is 11 residues long. The CDR3 DNA reads TGCAGTACTAGTGGGGGGGCTGAAGCTTTCTTT. This gives the protein CSTSGGAEAFF.

At least ten counts were recorded for this clonotype. This sequence joins TRBV28 and TRBJ1-1; tentatively, D is TRBD1 (6 bases). The germline V and J ends were trimmed by 2 bases and 6 bases, with 13 bases remaining between them. CDR3 length equals 14 residues. CDR1 and CDR2 (germline): MDHEN, SYDVKM. The CDR3 region has the DNA TGTGCCAGCAGTTTAACTACAGGGCGCTCTGAAGCTTTCTTT. Amino acid sequence: CASSLTTGRSEAFF.

This clonotype was seen only a few times. This chain links TRBV2 with TRBJ2-5; D is unresolved. Trimming took off 4 bases at V and 5 bases at J, with 11 bases between the two ends. The CDR3 contains 13 residues. CDR1 is SNHLY and CDR2 is FYNNEI in the germline V gene. The CDR3 sequence: CASSVDLGETQYF. The DNA for the CDR3 is TGTGCCAGCAGTGTTGACCTAGGGGAGACCCAGTACTTC.

This clonotype was recorded many times. The chain has TRBV6-5 and TRBJ1-1; D not resolved. The CDR3 length is 14 residues. Germline-derived CDR1 and CDR2 are MNHEY and SVGAGI. Trimming took off 3 bases at V and 5 bases at J, with 13 bases between the two ends. The CDR3 here is CASSYDIPGTEAFF. The DNA of the CDR3 is TGTGCCAGCAGTTATGACATCCCGGGGACTGAAGCTTTCTTT.

This chain links TRBV7-9 with TRBJ2-7; 14 bases agree with TRBD2. Unmatched junction bases numbered 12, after V lost 5 bases and J lost 0 bases. The CDR3 has 19 residues. Germline V gene sequence: CDR1 SEHNR, CDR2 FQNEAQ (reference sequence). The CDR3 reads CASSPWGTSGSQHSYEQYF. In DNA, the CDR3 is TGTGCCAGCAGCCCGTGGGGGACTAGCGGGAGTCAACACTCCTACGAGCAGTACTTC.

The rearrangement joins TRBV4-3 to TRBJ2-5; D is perhaps TRBD1 or TRBD2 (5 bases each). The V gene's germline CDR1 is LGHNA and CDR2 YSLEER. V dropped 1 base and J dropped 5 bases, with 11 bases sitting between them. The CDR3 has 14 amino acids. The CDR3 loop reads CASSQGVEGETQYF. CDR3 DNA sequence: TGCGCCAGCAGCCAAGGGGTCGAGGGGGAGACCCAGTACTTC.

Worth noting for this clonotype: This clone may be a read error of a much larger clone one base away. The chain combines TRBV29-1 with TRBJ2-7; TRBD2 matches 11 bases. CDR3 length: 15 amino acids. After removal of 2 bases from V and 4 bases from J, the junction contained 7 bases not matched to a gene. The V gene's germline CDR1 is SQVTM and CDR2 ANQGSEA. The chain's CDR3 is CSVELTSGKSYEQYF. CDR3 DNA: TGCAGCGTTGAATTGACTAGCGGGAAATCTTACGAGCAGTACTTC.

In this sample, this clonotype turned up many times. V usage is TRBV2 and J usage is TRBJ2-7; no definite D call. CDR1 and CDR2 (germline): SNHLY, FYNNEI. The CDR3 totals 15 residues. With 1 base removed from V and 7 bases from J, the gap between germline ends came to 17 bases. The CDR3 DNA is TGTGCCAGCAGTGAAGACCAGGTCACCGGCGGAGAGCAGTACTTC. Translated: CASSEDQVTGGEQYF. The whole variable domain, filled in from reference TRBV2 and TRBJ2-7, reads EPEVTQTPSHQVTQMGQEVILRCVPISNHLYFYWYRQILGQKVEFLVSFYNNEISEKSEIFDDQFSVERPDGSNFTLKIRSTKLEDSAMYFCASSEDQVTGGEQYFGPGTRLTVT.

Notes on this clonotype: A far larger clone is only one base removed, so a read error is likely. The V and J genes are TRBV28 and TRBJ2-1; 9 nucleotides agree with TRBD2. Germline assignment: CDR1 MDHEN and CDR2 SYDVKM. This CDR3 spans 16 amino acids. The V segment lost 6 bases and the J segment 10 bases; nucleotides outside the gene matches: 16. The CDR3 protein is CASSTSGLTGSYEQFF. CDR3 sequence (DNA): TGTGCCAGCAGCACTAGCGGGCTCACGGGCTCCTACGAGCAGTTCTTC.

This sequence joins TRBV6-1 and TRBJ2-3, with 15 bases aligning to TRBD2. The V and J ends lost 6 bases and 0 bases, in that order; junction bases with no gene match: 7. CDR3 size: 18 residues. In germline, CDR1 is MNHNS, CDR2 SASEGT. The CDR3 DNA follows: TGTGCCAGCAGCCGGACTAGCGGGAGGGGGCCTAGCACAGATACGCAGTATTTT. Translated, it gives CASSRTSGRGPSTDTQYF.

The table lists this clonotype with many counts. One junction end disagrees with the germline gene, perhaps due to a read error. V is TRBV5-1 and J is TRBJ2-2; D is unclear. This CDR3 is 13 amino acids long. The V gene's germline CDR1 is SGHRS and CDR2 YFSETQ. Here the CDR3 reads CASSFGNTGELFF. The CDR3 region has the DNA TGTGCCAGCAGTTTTGGGAACACCGGGGAGCTGTTTTTT. The full variable domain, with the rest looked up from reference TRBV5-1 and TRBJ2-2, is KAGVTQTPRYLIKTRGQQVTLSCSPISGHRSVSWYQQTPGQGLQFLFEYFSETQRNKGNFPGRFSGRQFSNSRSEMNVSTLELGDSALYLCASSFGNTGELFFGEGSRLTVL.

This clonotype was seen only a few times. The rearrangement uses TRBV6-1 and TRBJ1-4; D remains unclear. Per the germline V gene, CDR1 is MNHNS and CDR2 is SASEGT. The CDR3 extends over 15 amino acids. The ends were cut back, 7 bases at V and 5 bases at J, with 17 bases in the middle. The CDR3 DNA sequence: TGTGCCAGCAAGTATAATGGGGTACTCAATGAAAAACTGTTTTTT. It codes for CASKYNGVLNEKLFF.

Notes on this clonotype: It is likely a read error: a sequence one base away is far more abundant. V and J are TRBV7-9 and TRBJ2-5, with 13 bases aligning to TRBD2. Germline CDR1 and CDR2: SEHNR and FQNEAQ (reference sequence). The CDR3 has 18 residues. The CDR3 DNA reads TGTTCCAGCAGCTTTCGGACTAGCGGGAGAGGGGGGCAAGAGACCCAGTACTTC. This codes for CSSSFRTSGRGGQETQYF.

This clonotype was observed many times. J is TRBJ2-1 and V is TRBV28; tentatively, D is TRBD2 (7 bases). The CDR3 has 16 residues. Deletions cut 1 base from V and 5 bases from J, with 15 bases between. Germline CDR1 reads MDHEN; CDR2 reads SYDVKM. CDR3 bases: TGTGCCAGCAGTTTATTGGGGGCGGGAGCAGACAATGAGCAGTTCTTC. Protein product: CASSLLGAGADNEQFF.

A word on this clonotype: This is likely an artifact of a read error, given a far larger clone one base away. In this CDR3 the conserved last residue, phenylalanine or tryptophan, is missing, so a read error is likely. The V call is TRBV28, the J call TRBJ2-5, with a weak D call TRBD2 (5 bases). The J call could be wrong; TRBJ2-1 is a better fit for the DNA end. The CDR3 covers 15 residues. The germline gives CDR1 MDHEN, CDR2 SYDVKM. The CDR3 nucleotides are TGTGCCAGCAGTTCCCCTAGCCTCACATACAATGAGCAGTTCCTC. It yields the protein CASSSPSLTYNEQFL.

The gene calls are TRBV10-2 and TRBJ2-6; the D gene is possibly TRBD2 (6 bases). The CDR3 covers 16 residues. The V and J ends lost 2 bases and 0 bases respectively, with 8 bases between them. Germline loops: CDR1 WSHSY, CDR2 SAAADI. The CDR3 bases are TGCGCCAGCAGTGAGCGGGGGTCCTCTGGGGCCAACGTCCTGACTTTC. As protein: CASSERGSSGANVLTF.